This T cell receptor beta chain is from a study of technical replicates of blood from a handful of donors. The CDR3 sequence is 14 residues long. J gave up 4 bases and V 6 bases, and 5 bases lay outside the gene matches. Per germline, CDR1 MRHNA and CDR2 SNTAGT. Profiled with immunoSEQ multiplex PCR; TCRdb holds only in-frame clones, not every one. The sample has about 75,000 clones, approximately 96% seen once; the top ten hold almost 0.3%. Input material: T cells isolated from PBMCs. The TCR was taken from a human donor in good health. The J gene is TRBJ2-3, the V gene TRBV6-4; 9 nucleotides line up with TRBD1. The CDR3 DNA follows: TGTGCCAGCAGCGGACAGGGGATTGCAGATACGCAGTATTTT. This translates into CASSGQGIADTQYF.